This section outlines one TCR beta chain sequence together with its context. What antigen it recognizes has not been identified. No qualities accompany the bases; no much larger clone lies one base away. TCR CDR3 regions were amplified from genomic DNA by multiplex PCR using the deep immunoSEQ assay. Extracted genomic DNA from each cell subset was spread evenly across all wells of several immunoSEQ 96-well plates, with each plate serving as a replicate. For sorted subsets, roughly 190 ng of genomic DNA, equivalent to 30,000 or so T cell genomes, went into each replicate PCR. The purified libraries were quantified using a Qubit 3.0 fluorometer, sized with a Bioanalyzer 2100, and then quantified again using the KAPA Library Quantification kit. Every immunoSEQ 96-well plate was sequenced on a separate single-read 150-cycle Illumina NextSeq 550 flow cell. Concerning the study's data processing: Because the immunoSEQ output included only junctional sequences and no quality scores, the filtering could not be the same as the filtering used for full-length reads. Sequences were annotated with PyIR, a Python wrapper for IgBLAST v1.9, using IMGT germline references to assign V/J genes and CDR3. Reads were removed for weak V/J assignments (E-value above 1e-6), missing CDR3, stop codons, out-of-frame junctions, or ambiguous translated residues. V3J clonotypes were defined as sequences sharing an identical inferred V gene, J gene, and CDR3 amino acid sequence. To compute the percentage overlap between repertoires, the number of shared unique clonotypes was divided by the size of the smaller repertoire. Three approaches were used to assess repertoire richness: RTK rarefaction, the Chao1 estimator, and Recon v2.1 estimates of unobserved clonotypes. For all TCRbeta clonotypes obtained by the gDNA method from a handful of donors, generation probabilities were computed with OLGA. TCRdb holds this immuneACCESS table with in-frame rearrangements only. Some clones are missing; in checked studies, unresolved V genes explain under half, and the rest has no known cause. The DNA gave D and trimming, while V, J and clone size come from that table. The sample table holds roughly 700,000 clones, of which approximately 74% were seen once. The ten most abundant clones make up 1.7% of the sample.

This sample is drawn from a study of shared clonotypes between healthy human individuals (dated by TCRdb to about 2020). As for the study more broadly: A couple of women and a few men aged 18 to 49 years were included in the cohort. Per donor, three plates each were used for CD4 naive and CD4 memory, two for CD8 naive, and one for CD8 memory. To estimate repertoire size and how much clonotype sharing occurs between individuals, the study deeply sequenced the blood TCR repertoires of several healthy adults. To increase sequencing depth and limit assay-specific biases, different laboratories used diverse techniques to prepare libraries and sequence TCR repertoires. Each donor's leukapheresis produced roughly between roughly 0.9 and 9 billion PBMCs. Results and caveats for the whole study, not just this receptor: Because the study included only a small number of donors, the genetic and exposure-history diversity represented was limited. Incomplete sequencing was indicated by rarefaction of sorted-subset datasets, despite the large sequencing depth. Naive subsets generally had larger estimated clonotype richness than memory subsets. Based on pairwise subsampling, the degree of clonotype sharing among donors was expected to be affected by sequencing depth. Sampling was restricted to blood, and TCR repertoires in tissues likely differ from the TCR repertoires found in blood. Sharing across four donors was observed for about 4.8% of naive CD4, over 3% of naive CD8, over 2% of memory CD4, and approximately 0.41% of memory CD8 clonotypes. Higher generation probabilities were observed for clonotypes shared by all four sorted-subset donors than for non-shared clonotypes.

The donors were healthy, HIV-negative adults with no recently reported acute infections or vaccinations. Every donor was a Caucasian adult residing in Nashville, Tennessee, USA. CD4+ T cells were enriched by magnetic negative selection; naive cells were then positively selected on CD45RA, and the negative fraction formed the memory subset. After blood collection by leukapheresis, PBMCs were isolated using Ficoll-Histopaque density gradient centrifugation and then cryopreserved in the vapor phase of liquid nitrogen. Purity and quantity of every magnetically sorted T cell population were checked by analytical flow cytometry. Each sorted fraction had its genomic DNA isolated and then quantified by UV absorbance on a Nanodrop 2000c. Taken from the germline V gene, the CDR1 and CDR2 loops are SGHAT and FQNNGV. V and J are trimmed by 3 bases and 4 bases, and the gene matches miss 3 bases of the junction. The CDR3, cysteine through phenylalanine, is 14 amino acids long. The retained sequence is limited to the CDR3, 42 bases, with the frame set at the first base.

The sequenced material came from memory CD4+ T cells sorted from blood. The cell subset or site label for this specimen denotes: CD45RA-negative fraction. The TCR comes from a woman aged 25 to 39 in good health. This chain joins TRBV11-2 to TRBJ2-3; 8 bases in between match TRBD2. The nucleotide sequence reads as follows: TGTGCCAGCAGCTTTGACGGGAGGGCAGATACGCAGTATTTT. Translated, this is CASSFDGRADTQYF.